This entry concerns a single T cell receptor beta chain. The same CDR3 also results from other DNA sequences found in this sample. The sample originates from a study of blood T cell repertoires in COVID-19. Study details: Specimens from acute and convalescent COVID-19 originated in the United States, Italy and Spain.

Clones were read by immunoSEQ multiplex PCR, and TCRdb kept only the in-frame ones, dropping some. The table includes around 300,000 clones, over 75% detected once. Among Cohort 3 donors, those recovered had two negative PCRs, clearance, or symptom resolution. The V gene's germline CDR1 is LNHDA and CDR2 SQIVND (reference sequence). This CDR3 region has 13 residues. Trimming removed 1 base from V and 5 bases from J, with 6 bases in between. This TCR derives from a woman younger than 45 who had recovered from COVID-19. V usage is TRBV19 and J usage is TRBJ1-5, with D unresolved. Sequencing used PBMCs or T cells enriched from blood (not recorded which). The CDR3: CASSIGGDQPQHF. In DNA, the CDR3 is TGTGCCAGTAGTATAGGAGGAGATCAGCCCCAGCATTTT. The whole variable domain, remainder taken from reference TRBV19 and TRBJ1-5, is DGGITQSPKYLFRKEGQNVTLSCEQNLNHDAMYWYRQDPGQGLRLIYYSQIVNDFQKGDIAEGYSVSREKKESFPLTVTSAQKNPTAFYLCASSIGGDQPQHFGDGTRLSIL.